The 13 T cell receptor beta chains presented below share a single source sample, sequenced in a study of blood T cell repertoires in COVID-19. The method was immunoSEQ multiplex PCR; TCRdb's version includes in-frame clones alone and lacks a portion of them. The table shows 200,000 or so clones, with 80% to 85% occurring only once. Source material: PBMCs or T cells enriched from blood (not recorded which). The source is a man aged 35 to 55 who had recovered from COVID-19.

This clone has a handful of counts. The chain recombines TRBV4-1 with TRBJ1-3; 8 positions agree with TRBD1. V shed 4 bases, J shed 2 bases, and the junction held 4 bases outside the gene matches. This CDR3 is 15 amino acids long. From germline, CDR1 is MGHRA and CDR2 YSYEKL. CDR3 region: CASSPWTGTGNTIYF. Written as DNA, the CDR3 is TGCGCCAGCAGCCCTTGGACAGGGACTGGAAACACCATATATTTT.

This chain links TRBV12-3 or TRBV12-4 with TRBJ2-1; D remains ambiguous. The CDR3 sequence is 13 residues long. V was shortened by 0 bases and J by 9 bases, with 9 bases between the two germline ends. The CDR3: CASSLAPGGEQFF. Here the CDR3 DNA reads TGTGCCAGCAGTTTAGCCCCCGGTGGTGAGCAGTTCTTC.

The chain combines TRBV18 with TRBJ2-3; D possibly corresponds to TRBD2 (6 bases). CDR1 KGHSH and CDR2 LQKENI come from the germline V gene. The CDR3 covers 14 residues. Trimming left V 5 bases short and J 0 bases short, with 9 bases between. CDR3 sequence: CASSAGPSTDTQYF. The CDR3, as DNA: TGTGCCAGCTCAGCGGGACCCAGCACAGATACGCAGTATTTT.

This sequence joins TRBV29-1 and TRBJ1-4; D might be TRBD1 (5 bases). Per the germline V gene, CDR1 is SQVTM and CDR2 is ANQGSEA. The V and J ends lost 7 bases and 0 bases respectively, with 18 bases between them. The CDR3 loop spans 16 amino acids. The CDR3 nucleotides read TGCAGCGCTCTCCTAAGGACACCCTCAACTAATGAAAAACTGTTTTTT. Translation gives CSALLRTPSTNEKLFF.

The CDR3 nucleotides read TGTGCCAGCTCACCTACAGGGTACTTTGAGCCCCAGCATTTT. Its protein product is CASSPTGYFEPQHF. This sequence joins TRBV18 and TRBJ1-5; possibly TRBD1 for D (6 bases). Germline V gene data show CDR1 as KGHSH and CDR2 as LQKENI. Deletions cut 3 bases from V and 8 bases from J, with 14 bases between. The CDR3 covers 14 residues.

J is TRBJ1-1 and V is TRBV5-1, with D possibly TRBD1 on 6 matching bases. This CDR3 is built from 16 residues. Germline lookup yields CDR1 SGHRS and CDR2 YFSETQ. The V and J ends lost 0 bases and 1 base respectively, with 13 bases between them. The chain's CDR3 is CASSLGPGVRNTEAFF. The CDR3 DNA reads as TGCGCCAGCAGCTTGGGGCCAGGGGTACGGAACACTGAAGCTTTCTTT.

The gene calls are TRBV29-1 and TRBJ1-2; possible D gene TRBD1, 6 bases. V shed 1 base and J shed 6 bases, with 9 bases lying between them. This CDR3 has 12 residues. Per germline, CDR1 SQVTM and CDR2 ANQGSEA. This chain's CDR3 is CSVEGDKNGYTF. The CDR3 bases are TGCAGCGTTGAAGGGGACAAGAATGGCTACACCTTC.

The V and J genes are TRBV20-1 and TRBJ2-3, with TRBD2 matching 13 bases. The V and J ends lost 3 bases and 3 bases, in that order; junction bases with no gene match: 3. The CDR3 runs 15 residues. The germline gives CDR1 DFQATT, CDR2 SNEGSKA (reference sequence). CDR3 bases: TGCAGTGCTAGTACTAGCGGGGGGGTAACAGATACGCAGTATTTT. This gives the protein CSASTSGGVTDTQYF.

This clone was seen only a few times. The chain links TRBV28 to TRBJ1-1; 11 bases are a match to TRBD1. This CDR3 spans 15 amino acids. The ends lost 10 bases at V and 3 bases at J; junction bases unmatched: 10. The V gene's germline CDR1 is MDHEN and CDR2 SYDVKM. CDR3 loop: CATFKPGQGDTEAFF. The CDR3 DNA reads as TGTGCCACCTTTAAACCGGGACAGGGGGACACTGAAGCTTTCTTT.

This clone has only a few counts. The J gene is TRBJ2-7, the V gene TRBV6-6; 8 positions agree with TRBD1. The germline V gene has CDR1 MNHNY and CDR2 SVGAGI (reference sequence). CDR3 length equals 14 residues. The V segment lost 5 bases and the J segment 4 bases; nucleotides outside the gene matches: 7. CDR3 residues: CASSTGQGTYEQYF. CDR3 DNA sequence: TGTGCCAGCAGTACTGGACAGGGAACGTACGAGCAGTACTTC.

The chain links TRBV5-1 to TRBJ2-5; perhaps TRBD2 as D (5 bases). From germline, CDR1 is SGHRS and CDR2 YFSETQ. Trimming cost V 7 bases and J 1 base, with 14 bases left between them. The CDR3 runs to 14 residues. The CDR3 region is CASQSGNPQETQYF. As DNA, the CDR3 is TGCGCCAGCCAGAGCGGAAATCCCCAAGAGACCCAGTACTTC.

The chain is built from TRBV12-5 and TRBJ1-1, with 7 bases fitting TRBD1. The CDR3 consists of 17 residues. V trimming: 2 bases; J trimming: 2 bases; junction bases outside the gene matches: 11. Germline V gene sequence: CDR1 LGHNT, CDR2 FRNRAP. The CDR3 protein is CASGLNPRDSKNTEAFF. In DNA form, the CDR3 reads TGTGCTAGTGGTTTGAACCCCAGGGACAGCAAAAACACTGAAGCTTTCTTT. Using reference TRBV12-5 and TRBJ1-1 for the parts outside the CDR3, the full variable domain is DARVTQTPRHKVTEMGQEVTMRCQPILGHNTVFWYRQTMMQGLELLAYFRNRAPLDDSGMPKDRFSAEMPDATLATLKIQPSEPRDSAVYFCASGLNPRDSKNTEAFFGQGTRLTVV.

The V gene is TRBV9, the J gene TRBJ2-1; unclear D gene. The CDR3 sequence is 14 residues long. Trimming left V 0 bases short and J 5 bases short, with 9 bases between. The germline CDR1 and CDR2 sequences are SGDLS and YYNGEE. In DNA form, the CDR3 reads TGTGCCAGCAGCGTAGTCGGGTTAAACAATGAGCAGTTCTTC. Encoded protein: CASSVVGLNNEQFF. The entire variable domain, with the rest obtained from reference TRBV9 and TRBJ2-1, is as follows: DSGVTQTPKHLITATGQRVTLRCSPRSGDLSVYWYQQSLDQGLQFLIQYYNGEERAKGNILERFSAQQFPDLHSELNLSSLELGDSALYFCASSVVGLNNEQFFGPGTRLTVL.